This passage covers 27 T cell receptor beta chains from one sample sequenced in a study of T cell repertoires in cytomegalovirus infection. What these receptors recognize is not known. TCRdb redid the calling of the reads with MiXCR, one entry per CDR3 protein. Of 62,000 or so distinct CDR3 sequences in the sample, just over 20% were seen once. Here the sequenced sample was CD8+ T cells from cultured PBMCs, taken from culture after CMV antigen stimulation. The receptors come from a human donor in good health (CMV status not recorded). Some clones in this sample may be carry-over from other donors' samples.

There are a few counts of this clonotype. The chain recombines TRBV7-9 with TRBJ1-2; D unclear. Trimming took 2 bases from V and 0 from J, leaving 7 bases between them. The CDR3 totals 14 residues. Germline lookup yields CDR1 SEHNR and CDR2 FQNEAQ (reference sequence). As DNA, the CDR3 is TGTGCCAGCAGCTTACAACCTACTAACTATGGCTACACCTTC. As protein: CASSLQPTNYGYTF.

In its sample, this clonotype was seen a few times. V and J are TRBV7-9 and TRBJ1-2, with D hard to call. Trimming removed 5 bases from V and 6 bases from J, with 16 bases in between. The CDR3 contains 14 residues. Germline V CDR1 and CDR2: SEHNR, FQNEAQ (reference sequence). The chain's CDR3 is CASSPTPGRDGYTF. In DNA, the CDR3 is TGTGCCAGCAGCCCGACGCCCGGGCGCGATGGCTACACCTTC.

J is TRBJ1-4 and V is TRBV7-9; 9 positions agree with TRBD1. This CDR3 spans 13 amino acids. V was pared by 4 bases and J by 13 bases, with 7 bases of the junction left unmatched. The germline CDR1 and CDR2 sequences are SEHNR and FQNEAQ (reference sequence). CDR3 sequence: CASSSGQGATLFF. CDR3 bases: TGTGCCAGCAGCTCGGGACAGGGAGCAACACTGTTTTTT.

The chain is built from TRBV19 and TRBJ1-5, with D unclear. The CDR3 loop spans 14 amino acids. Germline V gene data show CDR1 as LNHDA and CDR2 as SQIVND (reference sequence). V gave up 2 bases and J gave up 3 bases, with 8 bases separating them. This chain's CDR3 is CASSIMWSNQPQHF. The DNA of the CDR3 is TGTGCCAGTAGTATAATGTGGTCCAATCAGCCCCAGCATTTT.

This clonotype was recorded a few times. The CDR3 here is CASREGQGSYNEQFF. CDR3 DNA sequence: TGTGCCAGCAGGGAGGGACAGGGATCCTACAATGAGCAGTTCTTC. The chain couples TRBV7-2 to TRBJ2-1; TRBD1 matches 9 bases. J was trimmed by 1 base and V by 6 bases; bases with no gene match: 4. Germline CDR1 reads SGHTA; CDR2 reads FQGNSA. The CDR3 spans 15 residues.

This clonotype was counted only a few times. The V gene is TRBV7-8, the J gene TRBJ1-5, with TRBD1 matching 7 bases. The CDR3 runs to 16 residues. Germline trimming cut 0 bases from V and 0 bases from J; bases unmatched to any gene: 2. Per germline, CDR1 SGHVS and CDR2 FQNEAQ. The CDR3 DNA sequence: TGTGCCAGCAGCTTAGCGACAGGGCATAGCAATCAGCCCCAGCATTTT. Translating it yields CASSLATGHSNQPQHF.

The V and J genes are TRBV14 and TRBJ1-2; 10 bases agree with TRBD1. Trimming at V came to 4 bases and at J to 3 bases, leaving 5 bases not matched to a gene. This CDR3 contains 15 residues. Germline V gene data show CDR1 as SGHDN and CDR2 as FVKESK. The DNA for the CDR3 is TGTGCCAGCAGCCCGTTGACAGGGGGCCACTATGGCTACACCTTC. It specifies CASSPLTGGHYGYTF.

The chain recombines TRBV4-3 with TRBJ1-1; 8 bases are a match to TRBD1. The CDR3 is 15 amino acids. With V trimmed by 4 bases and J by 4 bases, 8 bases remained unmatched. The V gene's germline CDR1 is LGHNA and CDR2 YSLEER. The CDR3 nucleotides are TGCGCCAGCAGCCCTTCGGACAGGGACGCCACTGAAGCTTTCTTT. This encodes CASSPSDRDATEAFF.

This clonotype was recorded a few times. The chain is built from TRBV25-1 and TRBJ1-2; D not certain. CDR1 and CDR2 from the germline V gene are MGHDK and SYGVNS. The CDR3 loop spans 13 amino acids. Trimming shortened V by 4 bases and J by 5 bases, and 11 bases separated the two germline ends. CDR3 nucleotides: TGTGCCAGCAGTGCCAGCTTAGGGTATGGCTACACCTTC. This gives the protein CASSASLGYGYTF.

This clonotype was recorded a few times. V gene TRBV11-2 combines with J gene TRBJ2-1; D may be TRBD2 (6 bases). The V gene lost 2 bases and the J gene lost 5 bases, with 13 bases spanning the gap. The CDR3 totals 15 residues. Germline V gene data show CDR1 as SGHAT and CDR2 as FQNNGV. The DNA for the CDR3 is TGTGCCAGCAGCTTAATGGGAGGTTCAAACAATGAGCAGTTCTTC. Its protein is CASSLMGGSNNEQFF.

This clonotype showed up many times. The CDR3: CASSLGGITEAFF. Written as DNA, the CDR3 is TGTGCCAGCAGTTTAGGAGGGATCACTGAAGCTTTCTTT. This sequence joins TRBV27 and TRBJ1-1; no firm D call. The V and J ends lost 2 bases and 4 bases respectively, with 8 bases between them. The CDR3 contains 13 residues. Per the germline V gene, CDR1 is MNHEY and CDR2 is SMNVEV (reference sequence).

This sequence joins TRBV7-2 and TRBJ2-5, with D tentatively TRBD1 or TRBD2 (6 bases each). The V gene's germline CDR1 is SGHTA and CDR2 FQGNSA. The length of the CDR3 is 14 residues. V gave up 0 bases and J gave up 4 bases, with 9 bases separating them. CDR3 in amino acids: CASSLASGAETQYF. The CDR3 nucleotides read TGTGCCAGCAGCTTAGCTTCGGGGGCAGAGACCCAGTACTTC.

Concerning this clonotype itself: The junction and the germline gene differ at one end; a read error may be behind it. The chain has TRBV6-2 or TRBV6-3 and TRBJ2-7, with 7 bases identical to TRBD1. This CDR3 has 14 amino acids. Looked up from germline, CDR1 is MNHEY and CDR2 is SVGEGT. In DNA, the CDR3 is TGTGACAGCAGACCTCCGGGACAGCGTTACGAGCAGTACTTC. Protein: CDSRPPGQRYEQYF.

In this sample, this clonotype turned up a few times. The chain has TRBV7-2 and TRBJ1-2; D remains unclear. Trimming shortened V by 5 bases and J by 10 bases, and 14 bases separated the two germline ends. Germline CDR1 and CDR2: SGHTA and FQGNSA. The CDR3 spans 12 residues. This chain's CDR3 is CASSPRTSYYTF. The CDR3 bases are TGTGCCAGCAGCCCCCGAACCTCCTACTACACCTTC.

The chain recombines TRBV7-8 with TRBJ1-2; D is perhaps TRBD1 (6 bases). Germline CDR1 is SGHVS and CDR2 is FQNEAQ. Trimming stripped 1 base from V and 3 bases from J, with 12 bases between. This CDR3 contains 15 residues. DNA for the CDR3: TGTGCCAGCAGCTTAGGGGAAGGGGGGTACTATGGCTACACCTTC. Translating it yields CASSLGEGGYYGYTF.

V and J are TRBV7-9 and TRBJ1-5; D perhaps matches TRBD1 (6 bases). The CDR3 sequence is 13 residues long. Trimming took 5 bases from V and 7 from J, leaving 12 bases between them. From germline, CDR1 is SEHNR and CDR2 FQNEAQ (reference sequence). CDR3 region: CASSPGAGQPQHF. The CDR3 nucleotides read TGTGCCAGCAGCCCAGGGGCAGGACAGCCCCAGCATTTT.

This clonotype showed up just a few times. The chain joins TRBV7-9 to TRBJ1-1; 9 bases fit TRBD1. J lost 7 bases, V lost 2 bases, and 8 bases had no gene match. There are 15 residues in the CDR3. Germline loops: CDR1 SEHNR, CDR2 FQNEAQ (reference sequence). The CDR3 DNA reads TGTGCCAGCAGCTTACAACAGGGGGCACGTGATGAAGCTTTCTTT. Protein sequence: CASSLQQGARDEAFF.

In its sample, this clonotype was seen a few times. This rearrangement joins TRBV12-3 or TRBV12-4 to TRBJ1-1; possibly TRBD1 for D (5 bases). This CDR3 contains 13 residues. V was cut by 8 bases and J by 1 base, with 11 bases left in between. CDR3 bases: TGTGCCAGCGGAAATGGACAGAACACTGAAGCTTTCTTT. This translates into CASGNGQNTEAFF.

This chain connects TRBV7-8 to TRBJ2-7; TRBD1 is a possible D gene (7 bases). The CDR3 runs 15 residues. Germline CDR1 and CDR2: SGHVS and FQNEAQ. The V end lost 4 bases, the J end lost 1 base, and 14 bases lay between the germline ends. The CDR3 DNA reads TGTGCCAGCAGCTCCTCGCGGGACAGATCCTACGAGCAGTACTTC. Its protein is CASSSSRDRSYEQYF.

The CDR3 here is CASSSAGAANEQFF. The CDR3 nucleotides are TGTGCCAGCAGCTCAGCGGGGGCTGCAAATGAGCAGTTCTTC. The chain links TRBV7-6 to TRBJ2-1; the match to TRBD2 covers 8 bases. Germline V gene data show CDR1 as SGHVS and CDR2 as FNYEAQ. J lost 7 bases, V lost 4 bases, and 6 bases had no gene match. The CDR3 runs to 14 residues.

This clonotype appeared many times. The rearrangement joins TRBV6-2 or TRBV6-3 to TRBJ1-5; unclear D gene. The germline V gene encodes CDR1 MNHEY and CDR2 SVGEGT. The length of the CDR3 is 13 residues. Deletions cut 4 bases from V and 6 bases from J, with 10 bases between. The CDR3 reads CASSWCPSQPQHF. The CDR3 DNA is TGTGCCAGCAGTTGGTGCCCGTCTCAGCCCCAGCATTTT.

V and J are TRBV28 and TRBJ1-5; no clear D. This CDR3 contains 14 residues. Germline V gene lookup returns CDR1 MDHEN and CDR2 SYDVKM. V was clipped by 4 bases and J by 3 bases, with 10 bases between them. In nucleotides, the CDR3 is TGTGCCAGCAGTTGGACTTTCTTCAATCAGCCCCAGCATTTT. Translated: CASSWTFFNQPQHF.

This clonotype was found a few times. The chain carries TRBV14 and TRBJ2-1, with 8 positions matching TRBD1. CDR1 and CDR2 (germline): SGHDN, FVKESK. With 2 bases clipped from V and 4 bases from J, the junction kept 1 base outside the gene matches. The CDR3 length is 14 residues. CDR3 nucleotides: TGTGCCAGCAGCCAATACAGGGGGTACAATGAGCAGTTCTTC. Its protein product is CASSQYRGYNEQFF.

In this sample, this clonotype turned up a few times. The chain combines TRBV14 with TRBJ2-2, with 8 bases matching TRBD1. From germline, CDR1 is SGHDN and CDR2 FVKESK. Losses at the gene ends were 2 bases for V and 6 bases for J; bases not matched to a gene: 8. The CDR3 extends over 16 amino acids. The CDR3 loop reads CASSQYQGAPAGELFF. CDR3 nucleotide sequence: TGTGCCAGCAGCCAATACCAGGGGGCGCCTGCCGGGGAGCTGTTTTTT. The whole variable domain, remainder taken from reference TRBV14 and TRBJ2-2, is EAGVTQFPSHSVIEKGQTVTLRCDPISGHDNLYWYRRVMGKEIKFLLHFVKESKQDESGMPNNRFLAERTGGTYSTLKVQPAELEDSGVYFCASSQYQGAPAGELFFGEGSRLTVL.

The chain uses TRBV28 and TRBJ2-7; D might be TRBD2 (5 bases). CDR1 MDHEN and CDR2 SYDVKM come from the germline V gene. The V end was cut by 1 base, the J end by 5 bases, with 12 bases between. The CDR3 covers 14 residues. The CDR3 loop is CASSLSLRGNEQYF. DNA for the CDR3: TGTGCCAGCAGTTTATCCCTTAGAGGGAACGAGCAGTACTTC.

This chain links TRBV7-9 with TRBJ1-2, with 10 bases aligning to TRBD1. Trimming at V came to 10 bases and at J to 0 bases, leaving 14 bases not matched to a gene. CDR1 and CDR2 from the germline V gene are SEHNR and FQNEAQ (reference sequence). The CDR3 has 17 residues. This CDR3 is CATVLRDRGPANYGYTF. CDR3 DNA: TGTGCCACTGTGCTCCGGGACAGGGGCCCCGCTAACTATGGCTACACCTTC.

This clonotype was seen only a few times. The chain carries TRBV29-1 and TRBJ1-1; no definite D call. Germline assignment: CDR1 SQVTM and CDR2 ANQGSEA. Trimming removed 4 bases from V and 4 bases from J, with 13 bases in between. This CDR3 comprises 13 residues. The CDR3 loop is CSVGVGLGTEAFF. The CDR3 nucleotides read TGCAGCGTTGGTGTAGGGTTGGGCACTGAAGCTTTCTTT.